This T cell receptor beta chain was sequenced for a study of T cell changes during pregnancy in multiple sclerosis. Germline loops: CDR1 LGHNT, CDR2 FRNRAP. This CDR3 contains 13 residues. Trimming removed 4 bases from V and 6 bases from J; junction bases left unmatched: 3. TCRdb's table, derived via immunoSEQ multiplex PCR, lists solely in-frame clones and lacks some. The sample yields about 35,000 clones, roughly nine tenths seen once. This receptor was obtained from a female donor in good health, enrolled as a control in a pregnancy study. J is TRBJ2-3 and V is TRBV12-5, with 8 bases lining up with TRBD1. The sequencing here drew on CD4+ T cells from peripheral blood mononuclear cells, taken in the third trimester of pregnancy. The CDR3 region has the DNA TGTGCTAGTGGTTCACAGGGGGATGATACGCAGTATTTT. Protein: CASGSQGDDTQYF.